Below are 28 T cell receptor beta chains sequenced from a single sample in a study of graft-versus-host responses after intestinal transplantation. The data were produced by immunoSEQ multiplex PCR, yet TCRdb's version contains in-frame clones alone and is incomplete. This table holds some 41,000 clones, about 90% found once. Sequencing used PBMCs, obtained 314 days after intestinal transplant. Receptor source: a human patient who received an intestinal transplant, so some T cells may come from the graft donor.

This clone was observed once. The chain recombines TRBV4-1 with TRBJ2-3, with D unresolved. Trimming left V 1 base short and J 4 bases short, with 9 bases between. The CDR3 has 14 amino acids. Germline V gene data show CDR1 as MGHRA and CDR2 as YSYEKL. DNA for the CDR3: TGCGCCAGCAGCCAAGGAGTTTACGCAGATACGCAGTATTTT. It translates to CASSQGVYADTQYF.

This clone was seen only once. CDR3 bases: TGTGCCAGCAGTTTATCTTGGCTACTAGGCGGGAGCACCGGGGAGCTGTTTTTT. Translation gives CASSLSWLLGGSTGELFF. This chain links TRBV28 with TRBJ2-2; 7 bases are a match to TRBD2. The CDR3 runs 18 residues. Unmatched junction bases numbered 12, after V lost 1 base and J lost 4 bases. CDR1 is MDHEN, CDR2 SYDVKM, per germline.

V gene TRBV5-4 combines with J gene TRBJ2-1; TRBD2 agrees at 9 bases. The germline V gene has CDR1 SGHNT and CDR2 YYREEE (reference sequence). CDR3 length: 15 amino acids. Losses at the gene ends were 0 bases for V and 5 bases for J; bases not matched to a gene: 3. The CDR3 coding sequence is TGTGCCAGCAGCTTGGCAGCGGGAGGCGACAATGAGCAGTTCTTC. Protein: CASSLAAGGDNEQFF.

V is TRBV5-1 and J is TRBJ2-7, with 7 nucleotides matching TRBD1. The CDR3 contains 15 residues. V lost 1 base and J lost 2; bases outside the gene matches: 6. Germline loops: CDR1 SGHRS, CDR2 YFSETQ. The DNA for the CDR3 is TGCGCCAGCAGCTTGCTCTGGACAGGCACCTACGAGCAGTACTTC. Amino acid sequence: CASSLLWTGTYEQYF.

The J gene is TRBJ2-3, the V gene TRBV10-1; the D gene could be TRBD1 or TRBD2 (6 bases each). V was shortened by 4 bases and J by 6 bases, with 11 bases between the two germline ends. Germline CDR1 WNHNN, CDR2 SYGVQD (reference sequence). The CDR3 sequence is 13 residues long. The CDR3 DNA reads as TGCGCCAGCAGTGGGTGGAGGGGGGATACGCAGTATTTT. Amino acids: CASSGWRGDTQYF.

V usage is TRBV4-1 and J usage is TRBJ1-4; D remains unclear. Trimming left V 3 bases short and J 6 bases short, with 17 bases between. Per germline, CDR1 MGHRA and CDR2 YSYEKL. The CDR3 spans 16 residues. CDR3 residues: CASSQELPPLDEKLFF. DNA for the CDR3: TGCGCCAGCAGCCAGGAACTTCCTCCACTGGATGAAAAACTGTTTTTT.

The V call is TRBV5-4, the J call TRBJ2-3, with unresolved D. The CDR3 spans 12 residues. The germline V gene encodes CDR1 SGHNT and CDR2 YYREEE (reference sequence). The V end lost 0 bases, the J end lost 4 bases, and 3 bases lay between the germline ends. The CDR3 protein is CASSLDSDTQYF. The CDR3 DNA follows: TGTGCCAGCAGCTTGGACTCAGATACGCAGTATTTT.

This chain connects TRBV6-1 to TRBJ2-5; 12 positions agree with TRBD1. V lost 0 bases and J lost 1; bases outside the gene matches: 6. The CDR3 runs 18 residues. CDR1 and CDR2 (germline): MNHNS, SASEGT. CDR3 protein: CASSEAPWDRGLQETQYF. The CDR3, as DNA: TGTGCCAGCAGTGAAGCGCCCTGGGACAGGGGGCTCCAAGAGACCCAGTACTTC.

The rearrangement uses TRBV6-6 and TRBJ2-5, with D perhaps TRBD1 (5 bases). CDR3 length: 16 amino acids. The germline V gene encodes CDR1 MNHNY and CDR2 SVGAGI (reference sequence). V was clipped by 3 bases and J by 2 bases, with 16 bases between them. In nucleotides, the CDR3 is TGTGCCAGCAGTTATGATCCAGGGCCTAGACAAGAGACCCAGTACTTC. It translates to CASSYDPGPRQETQYF.

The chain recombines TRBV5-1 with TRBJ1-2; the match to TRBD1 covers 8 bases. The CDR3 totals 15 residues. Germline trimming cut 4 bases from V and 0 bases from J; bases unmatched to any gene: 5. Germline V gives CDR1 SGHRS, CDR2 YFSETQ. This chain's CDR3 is CASSVDRGANYGYTF. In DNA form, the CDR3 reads TGCGCCAGCAGCGTCGACAGGGGAGCTAACTATGGCTACACCTTC.

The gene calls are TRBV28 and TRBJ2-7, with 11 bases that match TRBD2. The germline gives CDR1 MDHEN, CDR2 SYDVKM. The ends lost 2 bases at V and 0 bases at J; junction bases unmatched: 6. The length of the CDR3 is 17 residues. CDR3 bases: TGTGCCAGCAGTTTAGAGATAGCGGGAGGGATCTCCTACGAGCAGTACTTC. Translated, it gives CASSLEIAGGISYEQYF. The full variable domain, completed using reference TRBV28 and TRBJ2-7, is DVKVTQSSRYLVKRTGEKVFLECVQDMDHENMFWYRQDPGLGLRLIYFSYDVKMKEKGDIPEGYSVSREKKERFSLILESASTNQTSMYLCASSLEIAGGISYEQYFGPGTRLTVT.

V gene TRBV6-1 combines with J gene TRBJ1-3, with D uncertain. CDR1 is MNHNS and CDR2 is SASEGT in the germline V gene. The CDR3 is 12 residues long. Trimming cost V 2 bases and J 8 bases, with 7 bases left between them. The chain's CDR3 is CASSERTYTIYF. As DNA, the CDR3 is TGTGCCAGCAGTGAAAGGACCTACACCATATATTTT.

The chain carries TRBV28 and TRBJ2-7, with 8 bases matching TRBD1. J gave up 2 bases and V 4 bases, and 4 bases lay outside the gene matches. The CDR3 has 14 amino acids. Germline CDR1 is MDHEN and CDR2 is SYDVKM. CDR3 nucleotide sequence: TGTGCCAGCAGTTCATACAGGGGGGCCTACGAGCAGTACTTC. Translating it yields CASSSYRGAYEQYF.

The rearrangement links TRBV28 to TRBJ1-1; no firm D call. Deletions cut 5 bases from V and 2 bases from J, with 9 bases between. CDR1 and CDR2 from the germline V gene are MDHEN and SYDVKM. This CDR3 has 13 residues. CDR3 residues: CASSIDLNTEAFF. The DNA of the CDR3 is TGTGCCAGCAGTATCGACTTAAACACTGAAGCTTTCTTT.

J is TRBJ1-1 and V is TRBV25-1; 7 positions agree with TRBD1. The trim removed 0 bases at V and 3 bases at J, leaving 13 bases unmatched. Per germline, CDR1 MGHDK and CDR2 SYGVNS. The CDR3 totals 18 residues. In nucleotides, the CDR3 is TGTGCCAGCAGTGAATATTTTTCAGGGGGACAGCCTCACACTGAAGCTTTCTTT. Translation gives CASSEYFSGGQPHTEAFF.

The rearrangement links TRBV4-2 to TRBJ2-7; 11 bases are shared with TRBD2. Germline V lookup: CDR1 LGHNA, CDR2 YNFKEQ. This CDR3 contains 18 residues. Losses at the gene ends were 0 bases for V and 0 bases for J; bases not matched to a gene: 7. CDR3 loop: CASSQDPPSGGSSYEQYF. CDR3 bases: TGTGCCAGCAGCCAAGATCCCCCTAGCGGGGGGAGCTCCTACGAGCAGTACTTC.

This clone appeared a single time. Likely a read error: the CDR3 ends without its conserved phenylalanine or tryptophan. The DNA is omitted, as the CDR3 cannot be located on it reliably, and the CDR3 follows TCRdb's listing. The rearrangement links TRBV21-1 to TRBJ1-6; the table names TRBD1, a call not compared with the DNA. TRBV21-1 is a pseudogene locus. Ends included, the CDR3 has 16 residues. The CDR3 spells CASSGPGTGTPRRHGR.

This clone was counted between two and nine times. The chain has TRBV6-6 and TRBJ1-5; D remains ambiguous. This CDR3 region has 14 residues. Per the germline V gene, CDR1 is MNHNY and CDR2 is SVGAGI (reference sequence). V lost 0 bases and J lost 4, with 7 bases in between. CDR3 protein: CASSYSPGNQPQHF. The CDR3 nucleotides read TGTGCCAGCAGTTACTCCCCGGGGAATCAGCCCCAGCATTTT.

In nucleotides, the CDR3 is TGCGCCAGCAGCTCGGGGACAGGGGGCCAAGAGACCCAGTACTTC. Translated, it gives CASSSGTGGQETQYF. The J gene is TRBJ2-5, the V gene TRBV5-1, with 11 positions matching TRBD1. This CDR3 is built from 15 residues. CDR1 is SGHRS and CDR2 is YFSETQ in the germline V gene. V trimming: 3 bases; J trimming: 1 base; junction bases outside the gene matches: 2.

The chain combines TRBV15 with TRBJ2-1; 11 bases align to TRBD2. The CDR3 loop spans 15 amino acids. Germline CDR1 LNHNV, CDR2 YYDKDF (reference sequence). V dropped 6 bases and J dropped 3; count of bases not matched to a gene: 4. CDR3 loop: CATSFSGGGYNEQFF. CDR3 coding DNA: TGTGCCACCAGTTTTAGCGGGGGGGGCTACAATGAGCAGTTCTTC.

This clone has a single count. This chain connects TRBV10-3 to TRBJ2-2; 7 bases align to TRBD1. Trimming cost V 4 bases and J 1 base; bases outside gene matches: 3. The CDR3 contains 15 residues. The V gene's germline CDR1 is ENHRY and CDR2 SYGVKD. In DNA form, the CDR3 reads TGTGCCATCAGTGCTTACAGGGGGAACACCGGGGAGCTGTTTTTT. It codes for CAISAYRGNTGELFF.

CDR3 bases: TGTGCCAGCAGCGCGGGGGGGGCGACCTCCTATAATTCACCCCTCCACTTT. Encoded protein: CASSAGGATSYNSPLHF. The V gene is TRBV9, the J gene TRBJ1-6; D is possibly TRBD1 (6 bases). CDR1 SGDLS and CDR2 YYNGEE come from the germline V gene. With 3 bases removed from V and 0 bases from J, the gap between germline ends came to 13 bases. The CDR3 runs 17 residues.

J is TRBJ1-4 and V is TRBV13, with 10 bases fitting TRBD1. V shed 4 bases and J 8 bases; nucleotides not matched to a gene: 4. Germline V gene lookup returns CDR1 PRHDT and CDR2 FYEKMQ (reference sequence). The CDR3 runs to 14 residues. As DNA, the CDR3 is TGTGCCAGCAGCTCGGGACAGGGGCGGGAAAAACTGTTTTTT. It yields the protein CASSSGQGREKLFF.

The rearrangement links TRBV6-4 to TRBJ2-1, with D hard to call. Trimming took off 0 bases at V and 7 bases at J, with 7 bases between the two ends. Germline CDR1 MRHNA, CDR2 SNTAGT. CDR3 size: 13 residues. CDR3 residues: CASSDSRFNEQFF. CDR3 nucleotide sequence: TGTGCCAGCAGTGACTCGAGGTTTAATGAGCAGTTCTTC.

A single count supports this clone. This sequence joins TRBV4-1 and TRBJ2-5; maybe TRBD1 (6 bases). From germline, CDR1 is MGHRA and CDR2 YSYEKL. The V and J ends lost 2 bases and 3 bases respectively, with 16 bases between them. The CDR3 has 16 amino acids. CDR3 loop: CASSQPDRTLKETQYF. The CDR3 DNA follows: TGCGCCAGCAGCCAACCTGACAGGACCCTTAAAGAGACCCAGTACTTC.

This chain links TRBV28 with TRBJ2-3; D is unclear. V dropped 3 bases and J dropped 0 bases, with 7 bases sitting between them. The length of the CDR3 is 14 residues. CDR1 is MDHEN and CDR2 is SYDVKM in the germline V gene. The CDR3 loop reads CASSFTPSTDTQYF. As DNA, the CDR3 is TGTGCCAGCAGTTTCACCCCTAGCACAGATACGCAGTATTTT. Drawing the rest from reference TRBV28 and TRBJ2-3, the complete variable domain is DVKVTQSSRYLVKRTGEKVFLECVQDMDHENMFWYRQDPGLGLRLIYFSYDVKMKEKGDIPEGYSVSREKKERFSLILESASTNQTSMYLCASSFTPSTDTQYFGPGTRLTVL.

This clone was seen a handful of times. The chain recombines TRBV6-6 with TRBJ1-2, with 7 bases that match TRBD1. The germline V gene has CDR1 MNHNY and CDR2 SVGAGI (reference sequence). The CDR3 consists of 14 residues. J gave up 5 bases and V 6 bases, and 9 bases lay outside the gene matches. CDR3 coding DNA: TGTGCCAGCAGCCGAGGGACAGCCGCTTATGGCTACACCTTC. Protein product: CASSRGTAAYGYTF.

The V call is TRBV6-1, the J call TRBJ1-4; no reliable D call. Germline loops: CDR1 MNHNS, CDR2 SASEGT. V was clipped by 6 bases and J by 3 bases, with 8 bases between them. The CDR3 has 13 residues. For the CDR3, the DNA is TGTGCCAGCAGATCCAGGCCTAATGAAAAACTGTTTTTT. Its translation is CASRSRPNEKLFF.